This T cell receptor beta chain comes out of a study of regulatory T cells in long-lasting Graves disease. Study-level background: For under 3 months, newly diagnosed Graves' patients had been taking antithyroid drugs. General observations from the study: Persistent disease samples used TRBV28, TRBJ1-2 and TRBJ2-5 preferentially. Possibly, accuracy suffered from the small sample size.

In this sample, this clonotype turned up many times. The antigen remains undetermined. Time point here: newly diagnosed GD, antithyroid drugs for less than 3 months. Extracted RNA from PBMCs served as the source of the TCR library. In building TCR beta libraries, iRepertoire HTBI primers were used together with Arm-PCR of CDR3 regions. TCRdb re-derived calls from the multiplex PCR reads in MiXCR, one entry per CDR3 protein. The sample lists some 500,000 distinct CDR3 sequences; about 14% were seen once. The germline CDR1 and CDR2 sequences are ENHRY and SYGVKD. The ends were cut back, 10 bases at V and 6 bases at J, with 7 bases in the middle. This CDR3 contains 10 residues. This sample was also put to use in a study of T cells in Graves' hyperthyroidism and ophthalmopathy. Per that paper: First-round RT-PCR with HTBI primers amplified the TCR CDR3 region.

Sample: peripheral blood mononuclear cells (PBMCs), taken at new diagnosis, from a patient treated with antithyroid drugs. This clonotype was obtained from a young man with Graves disease. This chain joins TRBV10-3 and TRBJ2-1; D remains ambiguous. The DNA for the CDR3 is TGTGCCACGCTGGGCAATGAGCAGTTCTTC. It codes for CATLGNEQFF.